This T cell receptor (beta chain) was observed in a study of T-cell reconstitution after alpha-beta-depleted transplantation in children. The CDR3 totals 16 residues. Germline CDR1 DFQATT, CDR2 SNEGSKA (reference sequence). Trimming removed 6 bases from V and 5 bases from J; junction bases left unmatched: 18. The authors prepared the TCRbeta library with unique molecular identifiers. TCRdb ran MiXCR on the PCR reads and lists one entry per CDR3 protein. Of more than 300,000 distinct CDR3 sequences in the sample, roughly 16% were seen once. To note about this clonotype: As yet, its antigen is unknown.

Notes on the study in general: Reportedly, alpha-beta T cells present about two months post-transplant originated from several hundred expanded clones of graft origin. T-cell counts and diversity at one year post-transplant came mainly from newly produced T cells. Some patients showed high day-60 TCRbeta diversity, which derived from surviving recipient T cells and thymic progenitors.

The clonotype was recovered from a male patient under 10 years old who had a stem cell transplant for acute lymphoblastic leukemia, so the T cells may come from the graft donor. Specimen: PBMCs, mostly from graft donor cells, collected 360 days after TCRalphabeta/CD19-depleted stem cell transplant. V is TRBV20-1 and J is TRBJ2-5; 7 bases agree with TRBD2. CDR3 loop: CSATGPTGLGWETQYF. In DNA form, the CDR3 reads TGCAGTGCCACGGGGCCCACTGGACTAGGCTGGGAGACCCAGTACTTC.